This T cell receptor beta chain was found in a study of control samples from healthy donors and cancer patients. CDR3 length equals 11 residues. V lost 3 bases, J lost 7 bases, and 6 bases lay in between. Germline lookup yields CDR1 SEHNR and CDR2 FQNEAQ (reference sequence). Profiling relied on immunoSEQ multiplex PCR, and the TCRdb table lists in-frame clones only, not all of them. Of 90,000 to 100,000 clones in the sample, roughly four fifths were seen once. The sample comprised blood. The sequence came from a man aged 55 to 69 in good health. The gene calls are TRBV7-9 and TRBJ2-5; D is perhaps TRBD1 (6 bases). CDR3 coding DNA: TGTGCCAGCAGCTTGGGGGCGACCCAGTACTTC. Translating gives CASSLGATQYF.